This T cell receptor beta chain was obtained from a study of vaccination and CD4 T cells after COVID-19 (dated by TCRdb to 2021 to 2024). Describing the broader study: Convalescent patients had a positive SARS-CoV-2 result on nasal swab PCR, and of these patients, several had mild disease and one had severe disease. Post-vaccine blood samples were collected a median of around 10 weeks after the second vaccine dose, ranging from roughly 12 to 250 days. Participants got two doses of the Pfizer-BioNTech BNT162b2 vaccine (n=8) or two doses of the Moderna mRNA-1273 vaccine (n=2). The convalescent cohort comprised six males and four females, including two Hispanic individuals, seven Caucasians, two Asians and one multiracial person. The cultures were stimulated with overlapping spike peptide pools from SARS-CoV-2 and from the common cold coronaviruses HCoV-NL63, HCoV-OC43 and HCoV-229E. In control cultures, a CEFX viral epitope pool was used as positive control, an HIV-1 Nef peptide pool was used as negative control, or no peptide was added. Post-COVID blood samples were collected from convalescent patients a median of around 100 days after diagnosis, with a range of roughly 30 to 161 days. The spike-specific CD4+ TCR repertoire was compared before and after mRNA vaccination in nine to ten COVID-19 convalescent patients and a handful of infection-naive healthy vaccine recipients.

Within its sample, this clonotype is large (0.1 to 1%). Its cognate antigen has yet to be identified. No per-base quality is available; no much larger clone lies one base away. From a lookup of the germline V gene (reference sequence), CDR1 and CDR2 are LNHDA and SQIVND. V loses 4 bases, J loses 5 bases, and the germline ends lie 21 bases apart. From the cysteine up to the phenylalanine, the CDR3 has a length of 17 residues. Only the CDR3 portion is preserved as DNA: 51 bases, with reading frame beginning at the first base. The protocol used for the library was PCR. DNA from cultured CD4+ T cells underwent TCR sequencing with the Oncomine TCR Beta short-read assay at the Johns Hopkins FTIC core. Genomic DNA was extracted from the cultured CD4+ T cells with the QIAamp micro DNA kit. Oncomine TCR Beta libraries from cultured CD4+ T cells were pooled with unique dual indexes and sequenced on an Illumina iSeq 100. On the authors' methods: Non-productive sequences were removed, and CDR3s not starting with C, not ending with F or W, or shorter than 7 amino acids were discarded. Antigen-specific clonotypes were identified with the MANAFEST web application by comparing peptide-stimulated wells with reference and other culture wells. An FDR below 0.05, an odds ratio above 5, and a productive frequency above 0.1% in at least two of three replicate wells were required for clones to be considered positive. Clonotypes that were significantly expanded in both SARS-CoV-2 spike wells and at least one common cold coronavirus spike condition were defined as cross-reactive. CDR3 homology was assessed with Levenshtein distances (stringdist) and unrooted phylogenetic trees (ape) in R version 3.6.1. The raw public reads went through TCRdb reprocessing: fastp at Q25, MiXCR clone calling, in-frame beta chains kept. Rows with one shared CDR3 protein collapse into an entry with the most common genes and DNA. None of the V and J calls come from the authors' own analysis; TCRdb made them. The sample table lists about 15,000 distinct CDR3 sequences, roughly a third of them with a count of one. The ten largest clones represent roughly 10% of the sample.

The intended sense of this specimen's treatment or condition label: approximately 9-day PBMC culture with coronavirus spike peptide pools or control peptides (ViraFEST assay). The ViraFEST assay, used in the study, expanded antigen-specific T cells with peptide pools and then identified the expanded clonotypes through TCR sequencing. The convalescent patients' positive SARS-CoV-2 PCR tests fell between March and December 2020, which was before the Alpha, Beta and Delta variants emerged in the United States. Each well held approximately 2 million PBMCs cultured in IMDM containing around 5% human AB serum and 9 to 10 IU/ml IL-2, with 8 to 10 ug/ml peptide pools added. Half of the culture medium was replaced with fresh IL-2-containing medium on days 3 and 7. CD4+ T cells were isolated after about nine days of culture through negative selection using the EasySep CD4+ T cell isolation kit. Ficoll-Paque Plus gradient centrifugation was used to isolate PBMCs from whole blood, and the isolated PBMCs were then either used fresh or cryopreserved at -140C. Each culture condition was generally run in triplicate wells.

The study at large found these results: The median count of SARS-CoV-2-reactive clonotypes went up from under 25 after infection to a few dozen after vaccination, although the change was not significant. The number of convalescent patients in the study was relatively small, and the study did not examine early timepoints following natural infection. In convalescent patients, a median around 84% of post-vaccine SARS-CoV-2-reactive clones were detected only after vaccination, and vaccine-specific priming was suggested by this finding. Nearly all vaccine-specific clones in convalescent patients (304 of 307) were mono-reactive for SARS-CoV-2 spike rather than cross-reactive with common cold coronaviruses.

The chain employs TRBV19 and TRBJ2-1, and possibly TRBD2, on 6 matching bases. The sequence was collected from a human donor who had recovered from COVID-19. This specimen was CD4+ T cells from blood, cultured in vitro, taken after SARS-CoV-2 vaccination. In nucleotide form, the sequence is TGTGCCAGTAGTACCCCTTTGGGGGAGGCCGACGACAATGAGCAGTTCTTC. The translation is CASSTPLGEADDNEQFF.